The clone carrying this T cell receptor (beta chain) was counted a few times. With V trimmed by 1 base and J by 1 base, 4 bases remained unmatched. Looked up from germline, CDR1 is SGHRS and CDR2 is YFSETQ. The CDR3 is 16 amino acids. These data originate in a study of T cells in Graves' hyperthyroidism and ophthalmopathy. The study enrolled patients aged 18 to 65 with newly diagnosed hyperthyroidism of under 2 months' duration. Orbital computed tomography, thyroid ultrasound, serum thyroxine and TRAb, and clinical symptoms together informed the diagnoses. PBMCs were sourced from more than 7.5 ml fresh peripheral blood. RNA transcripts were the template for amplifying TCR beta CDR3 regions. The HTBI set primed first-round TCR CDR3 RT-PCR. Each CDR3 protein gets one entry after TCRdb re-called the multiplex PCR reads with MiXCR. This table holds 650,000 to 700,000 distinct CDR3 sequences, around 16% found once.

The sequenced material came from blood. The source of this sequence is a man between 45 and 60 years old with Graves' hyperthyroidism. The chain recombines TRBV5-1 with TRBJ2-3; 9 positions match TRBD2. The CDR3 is CASSLSRLAGTDTQYF. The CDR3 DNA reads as TGCGCCAGCAGCTTGAGCAGACTAGCGGGCACAGATACGCAGTATTTT.